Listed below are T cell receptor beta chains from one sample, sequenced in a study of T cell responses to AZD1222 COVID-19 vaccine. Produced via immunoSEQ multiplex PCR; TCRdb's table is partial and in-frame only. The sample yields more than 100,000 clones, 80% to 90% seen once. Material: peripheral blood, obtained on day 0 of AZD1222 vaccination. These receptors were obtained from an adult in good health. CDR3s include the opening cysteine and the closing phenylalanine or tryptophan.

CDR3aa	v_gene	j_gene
CAISEGIAGATDTQYF	TRBV10-3	TRBJ2-3
CASSLYGPADRLGTQYF	TRBV28	TRBJ2-5
CASSLYGTENTEAFF	TRBV28	TRBJ1-1
CASSYRGDTEAFF	TRBV5-4	TRBJ1-1
CASRFTTLPGQGARNTEAFF	TRBV12-2	TRBJ1-1
CASSIRVLFF	TRBV19	TRBJ2-2
CASSPSGISTDTQYF	TRBV7-9	TRBJ2-3
CASRGKPEAFF	TRBV28	TRBJ1-1
CASSGGTKSYNEQFF	TRBV13	TRBJ2-1
CAISESLGQRYEQYF	TRBV10-3	TRBJ2-7
CATGTGLGNTIYF	TRBV19	TRBJ1-3
CASSPSAGVNTEAFF	TRBV6-2/TRBV6-3	TRBJ1-1
CASTSPSKAFF	TRBV19	TRBJ1-1
CASSQAPGQGTYEQYF	TRBV4-1	TRBJ2-7
CASSRDRQETQYF	TRBV7-2	TRBJ2-5
CASSTSSGRPGGEQFF	TRBV25-1	TRBJ2-1
CASNTGGANNSPLHF	TRBV19	TRBJ1-6
CASSLLSGWTGTKNTEAFF	TRBV28	TRBJ1-1
CASSGRMAGRGANVLTF	TRBV19	TRBJ2-6
CASSWDRNYEQYF	TRBV6-6	TRBJ2-7
CASRLQGSSYNSPLHF	TRBV19	TRBJ1-6
CASSSPSRSYGYTF	TRBV27	TRBJ1-2
CASGAPQGTNEKLFF	TRBV27	TRBJ1-4
CASSELGAGQETQYF	TRBV2	TRBJ2-5
CASSQGAGYNSPLHF	TRBV4-1	TRBJ1-6
CAISEDREETQYF	TRBV10-3	TRBJ2-5
CASSSRVWVGAVNEKLFF	TRBV4-3	TRBJ1-4
CASSVQGLPYEQFF	TRBV9	TRBJ2-1
CASSLGLSYEQYF	TRBV7-8	TRBJ2-7
CASSLLSMGIYNEQFF	TRBV4-1	TRBJ2-1
CSVVSLASPYEQYF	TRBV29-1	TRBJ2-7
CASRGGTSGYNEQFF	TRBV6-5	TRBJ2-1
CASSPVRGSITPYEQYF	TRBV7-8	TRBJ2-7
CASSSTGSNSPLHF	TRBV28	TRBJ1-6
CASSLRAGVGMPQHF	TRBV11-3	TRBJ1-5
CASSVGRANYGYTF	TRBV9	TRBJ1-2
CAWSLGGVNNQPQHF	TRBV30	TRBJ1-5
CASRQGNYGYTF	TRBV9	TRBJ1-2
CASSGLGANVLTF	TRBV12-3/TRBV12-4	TRBJ2-6
CASSGGSYEQYF	TRBV18	TRBJ2-7
CASSLAGGTEKLFF	TRBV5-8	TRBJ1-4
CASSDELQETQYF	TRBV6-1	TRBJ2-5
CASSPGHPGTGELFF	TRBV5-1	TRBJ2-2
CASSQDLMVGPKGTQYF	TRBV4-2	TRBJ2-5
CASSLRVSGVLPHEQYF	TRBV5-6	TRBJ2-7
CASSSQWGTNEKLFF	TRBV5-8	TRBJ1-4
CASTYGGETQYF	TRBV2	TRBJ2-5
CASSRRTEKLFF	TRBV2	TRBJ1-4
CASSIRDIGTGELFF	TRBV19	TRBJ2-2
CASSLAIGARGPPRPNYGYTF	TRBV7-8	TRBJ1-2
CASSLSGEETQYF	TRBV7-8	TRBJ2-5
CASSLVTADTQYF	TRBV5-1	TRBJ2-3
CASSEDWGQPQHF	TRBV2	TRBJ1-5
CASTSDRAGNTIYF	TRBV21-1	TRBJ1-3
CASRTGQHIYEQYF	TRBV28	TRBJ2-7
CATSGRTGKGVYGYTF	TRBV24-1	TRBJ1-2
CASSQEGLYMNTEAFF	TRBV3-1/TRBV3-2	TRBJ1-1
CAISESGSTDTQYF	TRBV10-3	TRBJ2-3
CASSQDATGGYGYTF	TRBV4-2	TRBJ1-2